Listed below are T cell receptor beta chains from one sample, sequenced in a study of blood T cell repertoires in COVID-19. Generated by immunoSEQ multiplex PCR, the TCRdb table keeps only in-frame clones and is missing some. Of fewer than 150,000 clones listed, 85% were seen once; the top ten hold 10% to 15%. The sequencing input was peripheral blood. These receptors were obtained from a human donor in a cohort sampled during active COVID-19. Each CDR3 is given with its conserved first and last residue.

j_call v_call cdr3_aa
TRBJ1-2 TRBV28 CASSWGGERNYGYTF
TRBJ1-2 TRBV28 CASSLYQGNYGYTF
TRBJ2-7 TRBV11-2 CASSSGQGLYEQYF
TRBJ2-1 TRBV7-8 CASISGHNEQFF
TRBJ1-5 TRBV11-2 CASSETGGNFQPQHF
TRBJ1-5 TRBV21-1 CASSNCDRGLGQPQHF
TRBJ2-1 TRBV11-3 CASSLTGSNNEQFF
TRBJ2-2 TRBV10-3 CAIGDMGDTGELFF
TRBJ2-6 TRBV5-6 CASSLPWLSSGANVLTF
TRBJ1-1 TRBV6-1 CASSEWGENTEAFF
TRBJ1-2 TRBV7-2 CASSPLGQIYGYTF
TRBJ2-3 TRBV6-6 CASSYQWGGEYF
TRBJ2-1 TRBV10-3 CAIKTPGLAGGRDHNEQFF
TRBJ1-6 TRBV19 CASSILSTGRNSPLHF
TRBJ2-5 TRBV6-6 CASSRPGYQETQYF
TRBJ1-2 TRBV6-5 CASVGGEGYGYTF
TRBJ1-1 TRBV6-5 CASSYLRGDGTEAFF
TRBJ1-1 TRBV29-1 CSVEPAGTTEAFF
TRBJ2-3 TRBV25-1 CASSKRTSGMTDTQYF
TRBJ2-7 TRBV19 CASSIGGRAYEQYF
TRBJ2-5 TRBV6-6 CASSTNGQGRETQYF
TRBJ1-1 TRBV29-1 CSVEVSGLNTEAFF
TRBJ2-5 TRBV7-9 CASKDRAKETQYF
TRBJ1-5 TRBV19 CASSIAGDQPQHF
TRBJ1-1 TRBV3-1/TRBV3-2 CASSRGERTEAFF
TRBJ2-3 TRBV7-6 CASSLGTGPFTDTQYF
TRBJ2-1 TRBV7-2 CASSESGGSYNEQFF
TRBJ1-6 TRBV19 CASSITWQGRYSPLHF
TRBJ1-1 TRBV7-3 CASSLQGELEAFF
TRBJ1-3 TRBV9 CASSVGVGGNTIYF
TRBJ1-3 TRBV19 CASEQVLSGNTIYF
TRBJ1-1 TRBV9 CASSVRGGAGTEAFF
TRBJ1-6 TRBV7-3 CASSSEASLKSPLHF